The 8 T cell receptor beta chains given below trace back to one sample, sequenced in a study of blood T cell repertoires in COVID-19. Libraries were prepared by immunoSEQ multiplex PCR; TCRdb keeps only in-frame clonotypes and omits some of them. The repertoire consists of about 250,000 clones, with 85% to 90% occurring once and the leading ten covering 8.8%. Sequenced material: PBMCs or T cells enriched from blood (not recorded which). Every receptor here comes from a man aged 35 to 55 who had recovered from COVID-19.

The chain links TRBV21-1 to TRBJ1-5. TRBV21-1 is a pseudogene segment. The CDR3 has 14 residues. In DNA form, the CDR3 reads TGTGCCAGCAGCAAAGGTCCCGGGGATCAGCCCCAGCATTTT. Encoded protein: CASSKGPGDQPQHF.

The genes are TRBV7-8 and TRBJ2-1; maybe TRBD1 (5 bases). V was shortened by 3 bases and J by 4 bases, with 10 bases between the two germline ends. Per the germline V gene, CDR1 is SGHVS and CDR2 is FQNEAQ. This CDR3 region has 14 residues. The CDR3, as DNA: TGTGCCAGCAGCTTTGGGGCCGGATACAATGAGCAGTTCTTC. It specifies CASSFGAGYNEQFF.

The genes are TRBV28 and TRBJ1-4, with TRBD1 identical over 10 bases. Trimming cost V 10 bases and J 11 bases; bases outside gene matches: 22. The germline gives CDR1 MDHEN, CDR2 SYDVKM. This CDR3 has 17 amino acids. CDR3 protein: CATQGVIGTGVLAKLFF. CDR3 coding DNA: TGTGCCACCCAGGGGGTAATCGGGACAGGGGTATTGGCTAAACTGTTTTTT.

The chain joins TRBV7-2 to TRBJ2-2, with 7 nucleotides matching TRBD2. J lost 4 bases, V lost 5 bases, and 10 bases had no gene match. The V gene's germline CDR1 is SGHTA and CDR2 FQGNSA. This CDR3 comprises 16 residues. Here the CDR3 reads CASSPLGLAVTGELFF. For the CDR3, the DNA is TGTGCCAGCAGCCCCCTGGGTCTAGCGGTCACCGGGGAGCTGTTTTTT.

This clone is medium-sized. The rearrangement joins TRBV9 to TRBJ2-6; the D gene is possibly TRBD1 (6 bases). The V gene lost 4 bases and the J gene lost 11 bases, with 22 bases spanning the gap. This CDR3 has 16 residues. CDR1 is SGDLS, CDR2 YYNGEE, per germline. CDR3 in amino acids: CASSFTDSPVTHVLTF. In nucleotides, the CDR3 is TGTGCCAGCAGCTTTACGGACAGCCCTGTAACTCACGTCCTGACTTTC. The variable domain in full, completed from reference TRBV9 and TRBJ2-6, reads DSGVTQTPKHLITATGQRVTLRCSPRSGDLSVYWYQQSLDQGLQFLIQYYNGEERAKGNILERFSAQQFPDLHSELNLSSLELGDSALYFCASSFTDSPVTHVLTFGAGSRLTVL.

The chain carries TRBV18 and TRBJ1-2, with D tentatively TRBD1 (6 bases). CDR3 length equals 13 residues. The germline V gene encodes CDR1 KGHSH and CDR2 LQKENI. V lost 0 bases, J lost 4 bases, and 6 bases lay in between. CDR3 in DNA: TGTGCCAGCTCACCACCGGACAGCTATGGCTACACCTTC. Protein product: CASSPPDSYGYTF.

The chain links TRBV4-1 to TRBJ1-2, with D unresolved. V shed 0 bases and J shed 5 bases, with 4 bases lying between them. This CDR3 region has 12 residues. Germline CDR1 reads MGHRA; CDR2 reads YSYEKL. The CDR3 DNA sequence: TGCGCCAGCAGCCAAGAATCTTATGGCTACACCTTC. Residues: CASSQESYGYTF.

The CDR3 reads CASSQDPGTGNTIYF. The CDR3 bases are TGCGCCAGCAGCCAAGACCCGGGGACTGGAAACACCATATATTTT. The chain combines TRBV4-3 with TRBJ1-3, with D unclear. The CDR3 has 15 amino acids. Trimming took off 0 bases at V and 2 bases at J, with 8 bases between the two ends. Germline V gene data show CDR1 as LGHNA and CDR2 as YSLEER.